The T cell receptor (beta chain) described here comes from a study of blood T cell repertoires in COVID-19. Study-level background: Samples taken during acute and convalescent COVID-19 were collected in the United States, Italy and Spain. Sources were T cells, B-cell-depleted T cells, or PBMCs; the material itself was cDNA or gDNA.

V shed 0 bases, J shed 4 bases, and the junction held 3 bases outside the gene matches. This CDR3 has 16 residues. CDR1 is SGHRS, CDR2 YFSETQ, per germline. In the original processing: The authors estimated nucleated cell counts from reference gene primer amplification. Produced via immunoSEQ multiplex PCR; TCRdb's table is partial and in-frame only. V and J calls plus clone size are reproduced from that table; the DNA served to infer D and trimming. The table lists some 110,000 clones, over 75% of them singletons. Input material: peripheral blood. The receptor was isolated from a man aged 45-65 years with acute or convalescent COVID-19. The chain links TRBV5-1 to TRBJ1-6, with 8 bases identical to TRBD1. The DNA of the CDR3 is TGCGCCAGCAGCTTGGAAGGACAGGGTTATAATTCACCCCTCCACTTT. It codes for CASSLEGQGYNSPLHF.